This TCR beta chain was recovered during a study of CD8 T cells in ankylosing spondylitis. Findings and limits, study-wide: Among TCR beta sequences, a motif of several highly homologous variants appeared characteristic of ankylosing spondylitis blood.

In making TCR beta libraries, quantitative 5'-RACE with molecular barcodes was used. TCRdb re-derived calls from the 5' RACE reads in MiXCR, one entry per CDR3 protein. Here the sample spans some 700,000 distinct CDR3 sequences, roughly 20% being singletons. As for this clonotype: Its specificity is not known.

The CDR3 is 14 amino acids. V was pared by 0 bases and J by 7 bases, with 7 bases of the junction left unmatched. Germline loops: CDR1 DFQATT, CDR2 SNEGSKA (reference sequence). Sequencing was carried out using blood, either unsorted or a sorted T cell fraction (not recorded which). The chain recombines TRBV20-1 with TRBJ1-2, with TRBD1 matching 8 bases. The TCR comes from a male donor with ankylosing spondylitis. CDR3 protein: CSARDYFDRGGYTF. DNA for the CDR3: TGCAGTGCTAGAGATTATTTCGACAGGGGTGGCTACACCTTC.